The T cell receptor beta chain described here comes from a study of cytomegalovirus exposure and HLA in healthy donors. Per germline, CDR1 MDHEN and CDR2 SYDVKM. V gave up 8 bases and J gave up 10 bases, with 27 bases separating them. This CDR3 contains 17 residues. Study results and caveats: In a later analysis, HLA-associated TCR beta chains were more clonally expanded than equally common others. TRBV6-2, TRBV6-3 and other indistinguishable V segments were excluded. In a later analysis, donors in an Asian-associated ancestry cluster reportedly had fewer N-insertions in productive TCRs than the cohort mean.

PCR used 60 Vbeta primers and 13 Jbeta primers. In the study's own analysis: There were 70 million to 95 million unique TCR beta chains by a later count, and approximately 10 million of them were shared. Using immunoSEQ multiplex PCR, the repertoire was profiled, and TCRdb retains in-frame clones only, with some absent. That table furnishes V, J and clone size, whereas the DNA furnished D and trimming. The sample shows some 96,000 clones, 64% of them seen only once. Regarding this clone: Its matching antigen is unknown.

This chain links TRBV28 with TRBJ1-6; unclear D gene. The sample was PBMCs. The clonotype originates from a man between 60 and 75 years old in good health and CMV-seronegative. The CDR3 spells CASVRVGGLRMGSPLHF. The CDR3 DNA reads as TGTGCCAGCGTTAGGGTAGGAGGCCTAAGGATGGGATCACCCCTCCACTTT.